Described below is a single T cell receptor beta chain sequence and its context. The authors' processing: Estimated nucleated cell counts came from reference gene primer amplification. Clones were read by immunoSEQ multiplex PCR, and TCRdb kept only the in-frame ones, dropping some. V and J calls and clone size are copied from that table; D and trimming were computed from the DNA. The profile covers about 350,000 clones, with approximately 87% appearing a single time and 6% to 7% taken by the ten largest. This sample is part of a study of blood T cell repertoires in COVID-19. Looking at the study overall: Whether acute or convalescent, the COVID-19 samples came from the United States, Italy and Spain. Sources were T cells, B-cell-depleted T cells, or PBMCs; the material itself was cDNA or gDNA.

Those enrolled in Seattle joined during active infection and were followed longitudinally afterward. Germline V gene sequence: CDR1 MNHEY, CDR2 SVGEGT. The V and J ends lost 5 bases and 10 bases, in that order; junction bases with no gene match: 10. The CDR3 consists of 13 residues. The origin of this receptor is a woman in her fifties or sixties with COVID-19, enrolled during active disease. This chain uses TRBV6-2 or TRBV6-3 with TRBJ1-1; 7 nucleotides agree with TRBD1. The specimen was peripheral blood. The CDR3 DNA reads as TGTGCCAGCAGTATGGACAGGCTTTGGGGAGCTTTCTTT. Translation gives CASSMDRLWGAFF.